Listed here are 9 T cell receptor beta chains from one sample, sequenced in a study of metastatic and nonmetastatic thyroid tumors. TCRdb re-processed the PCR reads through MiXCR. The sample has 25,000 to 40,000 clones, approximately 17% seen once. No patient had received any treatment before thyroid surgery. The specimen sequenced was blood. These receptors all come from a female donor with papillary thyroid cancer or a benign thyroid nodule (not recorded which). Some clones in this sample may be carry-over from other donors' samples.

This clone was recorded many times. The chain uses TRBV5-1 and TRBJ1-6, with TRBD1 as a possible D gene (5 bases). Germline loops: CDR1 SGHRS, CDR2 YFSETQ. Trimming removed 0 bases from V and 8 bases from J, with 12 bases in between. There are 15 residues in the CDR3. Here the CDR3 reads CASSLGVLGDSPLHF. In DNA form, the CDR3 reads TGCGCCAGCAGCTTGGGGGTTCTGGGGGATTCACCCCTCCACTTT.

This clone is labeled medium-sized (0.01 to 0.1%). J is TRBJ1-1 and V is TRBV19; D is undetermined. The length of the CDR3 is 12 residues. CDR1 is LNHDA, CDR2 SQIVND, per germline (reference sequence). Trimming removed 8 bases from V and 7 bases from J, with 14 bases in between. The CDR3 protein is CASSRMRNEAFF. CDR3 in DNA: TGTGCCAGTTCCCGAATGCGCAATGAAGCTTTCTTT.

The chain combines TRBV7-2 with TRBJ2-7; D is undetermined. The germline CDR1 and CDR2 sequences are SGHTA and FQGNSA. Trimming cost V 0 bases and J 2 bases, with 11 bases left between them. The CDR3 covers 15 residues. CDR3 nucleotide sequence: TGTGCCAGCAGCTTAGCTGGGGATGTTACCTACGAGCAGTACTTC. Protein product: CASSLAGDVTYEQYF. Full variable domain (remainder filled in from reference TRBV7-2 and TRBJ2-7): GAGVSQSPSNKVTEKGKDVELRCDPISGHTALYWYRQSLGQGLEFLIYFQGNSAPDKSGLPSDRFSAERTGGSVSTLTIQRTQQEDSAVYLCASSLAGDVTYEQYFGPGTRLTVT.

This clone was observed at least ten times. The rearrangement links TRBV19 to TRBJ2-7; a possible D gene is TRBD1 (5 bases). Between the trimmed V and J ends, which lost 4 bases and 0 bases, there was a span of 7 bases. This CDR3 region has 13 residues. The germline gives CDR1 LNHDA, CDR2 SQIVND (reference sequence). The CDR3, as DNA: TGTGCCAGTAGTAACAGGCTCTCCTACGAGCAGTACTTC. It specifies CASSNRLSYEQYF.

In this sample, this clone turned up many times. Since no conserved phenylalanine or tryptophan closes the CDR3, a read error is the likely cause. This same CDR3 is encoded by further DNA sequences in the sample. This chain connects TRBV7-3 to TRBJ2-3, with 10 bases identical to TRBD2. Germline trimming cut 1 base from V and 1 base from J; bases unmatched to any gene: 2. Looked up from germline, CDR1 is SGHTA and CDR2 is FQGTGA. This CDR3 spans 16 amino acids. CDR3 sequence reads: CASSLRAGGGTDTQYS. The CDR3, as DNA: TGTGCCAGCAGCTTAAGAGCGGGAGGGGGCACAGATACGCAGTATTCT.

This clone was observed a handful of times. The chain uses TRBV12-3 or TRBV12-4 and TRBJ1-5; 10 nucleotides align to TRBD1. The CDR3 contains 16 residues. V dropped 6 bases and J dropped 8; count of bases not matched to a gene: 13. CDR3 protein: CASRFRQGAQVEPQHF. In DNA form, the CDR3 reads TGTGCCAGCAGGTTCAGACAGGGGGCCCAGGTGGAGCCCCAGCATTTT.

As regards this clone: A junction boundary mismatches the germline segment, possibly from a read error. V and J are TRBV3-1 and TRBJ2-1; 7 bases are a match to TRBD2. Germline CDR1 is LGHDT and CDR2 is YNNKEL (reference sequence). This CDR3 spans 18 amino acids. Written as DNA, the CDR3 is TGTGCCAGCAGCCAACGGGGAGGGGTTCGAAGAAACTACGATGAGCAGTTCTTC. Translation gives CASSQRGGVRRNYDEQFF.

CDR3 nucleotides: TGTGCCAGCAGCTTAGTGTTTGACAGGCGAACTGGGGCCAACGTCCTGACTTTC. The encoded protein is CASSLVFDRRTGANVLTF. This chain connects TRBV11-2 to TRBJ2-6; D may be TRBD1 (6 bases). Trimming took off 1 base at V and 2 bases at J, with 15 bases between the two ends. The CDR3 covers 18 residues. The germline V gene encodes CDR1 SGHAT and CDR2 FQNNGV.

Remarks on this clone: The conserved closing phenylalanine or tryptophan is absent in this CDR3, likely reflecting a read error. The limits of the CDR3 on the DNA are not certain, so only TCRdb's listed CDR3 is given. The CDR3 protein is CASSQVWG. The chain combines TRBV3-1 with TRBJ2-1. Germline CDR1 is LGHDT and CDR2 is YNNKEL (reference sequence). Inclusive of both ends, the CDR3 amounts to 8 amino acids.